These T cell receptor beta chains were read from a single sample in a study of shared clonotypes between healthy human individuals. Libraries were prepared by immunoSEQ multiplex PCR; TCRdb keeps only in-frame clonotypes and omits some of them. The sample contains about 2 million clones, 90% to 95% of which appear only once. Sequencing was performed on naive CD4+ T cells sorted from blood. These receptor sequences come from a man aged 18 to 29 in good health. The CDR3 runs from the conserved cysteine through the conserved F or W. The order of the fields is CDR3 length, D gene, V gene, clone size, J gene, CDR3 DNA, CDR3 protein. A D gene is named only where the DNA matches it firmly. The size entry is marked missing in some rows and otherwise reads once, few, many or a size class.

length: 15; D: -; V: TRBV6-5; size: -; J: TRBJ1-3; DNA: TGTGCCAGCAGTCCGGACTGGCTCTCTGGAAACACCATATATTTT; CDR3: CASSPDWLSGNTIYF
length: 13; D: -; V: TRBV5-1; size: -; J: TRBJ2-3; DNA: TGCGCCAGCAGCTTGGTTACAGAGGGTACGCAGTATTTT; CDR3: CASSLVTEGTQYF
length: 16; D: -; V: TRBV11-2; size: -; J: TRBJ1-5; DNA: TGTGCCAGCAGCTTAGTATCTGGACTGAGCAATCAGCCCCAGCATTTT; CDR3: CASSLVSGLSNQPQHF
length: 13; D: TRBD2; V: TRBV10-3; size: -; J: TRBJ2-7; DNA: TGTGCCATCACGGGACTAGCGGGAGAAGAGCAGTACTTC; CDR3: CAITGLAGEEQYF
length: 15; D: TRBD1; V: TRBV19; size: few; J: TRBJ1-5; DNA: TGTGCCAGTAGTACGACAGGGGACGGCAATCAGCCCCAGCATTTT; CDR3: CASSTTGDGNQPQHF
length: 16; D: -; V: TRBV12-5; size: -; J: TRBJ2-5; DNA: TGTGCTAGTGGTTTGGTAACAGGGCCATTAAAAGAGACCCAGTACTTC; CDR3: CASGLVTGPLKETQYF
length: 14; D: -; V: TRBV4-1; size: -; J: TRBJ1-2; DNA: TGCGCCAGCAGCCAAGTCGAAGGGAACTATGGCTACACCTTC; CDR3: CASSQVEGNYGYTF
length: 15; D: -; V: TRBV5-1; size: -; J: TRBJ2-2; DNA: TGCGCCAGCAGCTCGGGGGGCCTTACTACCGGGGAGCTGTTTTTT; CDR3: CASSSGGLTTGELFF
length: 15; D: TRBD2; V: TRBV11-2; size: once; J: TRBJ2-7; DNA: TGTGCCAGCAGCTTAAGTGGAGCGGGGTCCTACGAGCAGTACTTC; CDR3: CASSLSGAGSYEQYF
length: 14; D: -; V: TRBV4-1; size: few; J: TRBJ1-1; DNA: TGCGCCAGCAGCCAAGATCGTGGGAGGACTGAAGCTTTCTTT; CDR3: CASSQDRGRTEAFF